Given below is one T cell receptor beta chain in context. Its antigen is not yet known. The sample holds no much larger clone one base away, and base qualities are not on file. Sequencing was carried out with an Illumina HiSeq 1500. TCRdb passed the public sequencing reads through fastp at Q25 and MiXCR, retaining productive beta sequences. Every distinct CDR3 protein forms one entry, paired with its most common genes and DNA. The table for this sample lists about 70,000 distinct CDR3 sequences; 20% to 25% of them were counted only once. 55% to 75% of the sample is taken by the ten largest. This entry belongs to a study of T cell repertoires in cytomegalovirus infection (dated by TCRdb to the late 2010s). About the study as a whole: The peptide stimulations were aimed at well-studied HLA-B-restricted epitopes as well as recently identified HLA-C-restricted CMV epitopes, whose presentation resists viral immunomodulation. Donor HLA type was relevant to the analysis, because carriage of CMV infection together with the matching HLA type was indicated by public TCR beta signatures. Overall study outcomes, separate from this receptor: Carriers of CMV infection plus the relevant HLA type were discriminated by the cumulative frequency of public TCR beta family members in the study cohort and in an independent approximately 360-donor cohort. The ex vivo response was dominated by HLA-C-restricted CMV-specific TCR beta clonotypes, which also provided the single most frequent clonotype in two of eight donors.

Trimming at the junction amounts to 6 bases on V and 3 bases on J, and the germline ends lie 8 bases apart. The CDR3 spans 12 residues, from the cysteine through the phenylalanine. Here the CDR3 DNA is all that survives: 36 bases in frame from base 1. The sample's treatment or condition label, in plain terms: in vitro stimulation with specific CMV peptide epitopes to enrich CMV-specific T cells. This sample comprised CD8+ T cells from cultured PBMCs, obtained from culture after CMV antigen stimulation. The V and J segments used are TRBV12-3 or TRBV12-4 and TRBJ1-2; no confident D gene assignment can be made. This clonotype was sampled from a human donor in good health (CMV status not recorded). Some clones in this sample may be carry-over from other donors' samples. The DNA sequence follows: TGTGCCAGCAGCGACGGTTACTATGGCTACACCTTC. The encoded protein is CASSDGYYGYTF.